The sequence of this T cell receptor delta chain was determined in a study of gamma delta lymphoproliferative disorders and STAT genes (dated by TCRdb to between 2018 and 2020). About the full investigation: The LymphoTrack Dx TCRG Assay was used to build gamma-chain libraries from a minimum of 50 ng of genomic DNA. Delta-chain libraries followed the EuroClonality-NGS working group standard operating procedure, because no corresponding Invivoscribe delta assay was available. Within a larger immunophenotypic and STAT-mutation study, TCR gamma and delta CDR3 repertoires were profiled by deep sequencing in Tgammadelta lymphoproliferative disease patients and healthy controls. To confirm the results, all delta-chain samples and two gamma-chain samples were sequenced a second time. What the research found in general, with its limitations: T cells in controls likely covered a range of maturation stages, whereas leukemic cells were skewed toward terminal effectors, which could potentially limit comparisons between patients and controls. It was noted by the authors that NGS specificity may be reduced at low frequencies, so confirmation of the public or private nature of leukemic clones is needed. Almost every major gamma and delta clonotype found in patients was public, meaning shared with at least one healthy donor, with just a couple of gamma clonotypes being private to disease. When whole repertoires were clustered, gamma repertoires from patients formed a group apart from those of healthy controls, but delta repertoires showed no separation between the groups.

As a fraction of the sample, this clone is medium-sized (0.01 to 0.1%). It has no known antigen specificity. Qualities for individual bases were not recorded, and no much larger clone is one base off. Both library methods used multiplex PCR with primers targeting conserved V and J regions of the TCR genes. Purified and pooled amplicons were sequenced on an Illumina MiSeq platform. As for the authors' bioinformatics: V(D)J alignment, clonotype assembly and translation were performed with MiXCR, whereas functionality assessment and CDR3 repertoire analyses were performed with VDJtools. CDR3 was defined per IMGT, and analyses were restricted to productive sequences using functional genes, excluding ORF genes and pseudogenes. Identical amino acid CDR3s of major clonotypes (frequency >=5%) were searched for across all patients and controls using a custom Python script. Clonotype frequencies in patients versus controls were compared with a one-sided non-parametric Wilcoxon test. TCRdb reran clone calling on the public reads with CATT; rows sharing one DNA sequence were then combined. The V and J calls here are based on TCRdb, not the publication. For this sample the table gives around 3,100 delta-chain clones, of which roughly 1.1% were detected only once. Clones ranked in the top ten supply roughly 24% of the sample.

TCR sequencing was performed on genomic DNA from peripheral blood mononuclear cells isolated from patients and controls. The control group consisted of about 23 healthy adult blood donors (median age roughly 67 years; roughly 12 males and roughly 11 females) who were matched to the patients for age and sex. From a lookup of the germline V gene, CDR1 and CDR2 are TSWWSYY and QGS. The CDR3 contains 25 residues, cysteine and phenylalanine counted. Only the CDR3 region is kept as DNA, spanning 75 bases read in frame from base 1. V lost 0 bases and J lost 2 bases, and the count of bases not matched to a germline gene is 31.

This chain is built from TRDV1 and TRDJ1, with 9 middle bases fitting TRDD2. The source is a human donor in good health. Material: blood. CDR3 loop: CALGELAPMPSYTGLPGGGTDKLIF. The DNA sequence is TGTGCTCTTGGGGAACTCGCCCCAATGCCTTCCTACACAGGCCTGCCCGGAGGTGGGACCGATAAACTCATCTTT.